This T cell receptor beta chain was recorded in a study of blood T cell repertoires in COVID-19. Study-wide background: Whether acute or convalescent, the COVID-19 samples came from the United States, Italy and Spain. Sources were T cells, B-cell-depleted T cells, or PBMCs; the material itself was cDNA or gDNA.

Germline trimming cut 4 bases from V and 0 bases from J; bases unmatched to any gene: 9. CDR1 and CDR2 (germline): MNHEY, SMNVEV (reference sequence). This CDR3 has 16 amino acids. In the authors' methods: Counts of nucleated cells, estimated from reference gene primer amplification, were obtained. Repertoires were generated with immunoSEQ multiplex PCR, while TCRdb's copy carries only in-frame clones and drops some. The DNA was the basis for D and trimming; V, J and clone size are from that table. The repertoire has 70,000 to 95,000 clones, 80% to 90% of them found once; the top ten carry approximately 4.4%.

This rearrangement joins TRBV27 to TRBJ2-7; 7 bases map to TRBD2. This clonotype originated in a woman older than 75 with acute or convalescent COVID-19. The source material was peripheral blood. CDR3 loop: CASSSHLAASSYEQYF. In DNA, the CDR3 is TGTGCCAGCAGTTCACATCTAGCGGCTAGCTCCTACGAGCAGTACTTC.